The 8 T cell receptor beta chains below were found in one sample sequenced in a study of blood T cell repertoires in COVID-19 (dated by TCRdb to between 2020 and 2021). Library preparation was by the immunoSEQ multiplex PCR assay. TCRdb provides this immuneACCESS table in a form limited to in-frame rearrangements. Some clones are lacking; in checked studies, under half of them reflect an unresolved V gene, and why the rest are absent is not known. Across this sample there are 55,000 to 75,000 clones, with roughly 90% seen only once. Around 1.3% of the sample is held by the ten biggest clonotypes. Specimen: peripheral blood. The receptors derive from a man in his 60s with acute or convalescent COVID-19.

The chain combines TRBV5-1 with TRBJ2-2; D not resolved. Germline assignment: CDR1 SGHRS and CDR2 YFSETQ. CDR3 length: 14 amino acids. The V and J ends lost 0 bases and 6 bases respectively, with 9 bases between them. CDR3 sequence (DNA): TGCGCCAGCAGCTTGGCCCAACGGGCCGGGGAGCTGTTTTTT. Translating it yields CASSLAQRAGELFF. The whole variable domain, remainder taken from reference TRBV5-1 and TRBJ2-2, is KAGVTQTPRYLIKTRGQQVTLSCSPISGHRSVSWYQQTPGQGLQFLFEYFSETQRNKGNFPGRFSGRQFSNSRSEMNVSTLELGDSALYLCASSLAQRAGELFFGEGSRLTVL.

The genes are TRBV7-8 and TRBJ1-2, with 7 bases that match TRBD1. CDR3 length: 16 amino acids. Germline V gene lookup returns CDR1 SGHVS and CDR2 FQNEAQ. V dropped 0 bases and J dropped 0; count of bases not matched to a gene: 4. The CDR3 DNA reads as TGTGCCAGCAGCTTAGCCGGACAGGCCCCTAACTATGGCTACACCTTC. Its translation: CASSLAGQAPNYGYTF. Looking up the rest from reference TRBV7-8 and TRBJ1-2 gives the full variable domain: GAGVSQSPRYKVAKRGQDVALRCDPISGHVSLFWYQQALGQGPEFLTYFQNEAQLDKSGLPSDRFFAERPEGSVSTLKIQRTQQEDSAVYLCASSLAGQAPNYGYTFGSGTRLTVV.

This clone came up a few times. V and J are TRBV7-2 and TRBJ2-3; 8 nucleotides line up with TRBD2. The trim removed 5 bases at V and 0 bases at J, leaving 10 bases unmatched. Germline V gene data show CDR1 as SGHTA and CDR2 as FQGNSA. The CDR3 totals 17 residues. In DNA form, the CDR3 reads TGTGCCAGCAGCCCGCGTCTAGCGGGCGCTAGCACAGATACGCAGTATTTT. It is translated as CASSPRLAGASTDTQYF.

This chain joins TRBV19 and TRBJ1-2; D ambiguous. Germline values: CDR1 LNHDA, CDR2 SQIVND (reference sequence). Deletions cut 5 bases from V and 0 bases from J, with 10 bases between. The CDR3 is 14 residues long. The CDR3 reads CASSGQTTNYGYTF. The CDR3 DNA follows: TGTGCCAGTAGTGGGCAGACTACTAACTATGGCTACACCTTC.

The CDR3 coding sequence is TGTGCCAGCAGCCAGGGGACCGGGACTAGCCTCTCCTACGAGCAGTACTTC. Its translation is CASSQGTGTSLSYEQYF. This chain uses TRBV4-2 with TRBJ2-7; the match to TRBD2 covers 9 bases. The V segment lost 3 bases and the J segment 0 bases; nucleotides outside the gene matches: 9. CDR1 is LGHNA, CDR2 YNFKEQ, per germline. The CDR3 consists of 17 residues.

CDR3 sequence (DNA): TGTGCCAGCAGTCTACAGGGGGAAGGTCAGCCCCAGCATTTT. It is translated as CASSLQGEGQPQHF. The V call is TRBV6-5, the J call TRBJ1-5; the match to TRBD1 covers 8 bases. The CDR3 consists of 14 residues. Germline V CDR1 and CDR2: MNHEY, SVGAGI. Unmatched junction bases numbered 6, after V lost 5 bases and J lost 6 bases.

This clone appeared once. The gene calls are TRBV10-3 and TRBJ2-3; possible D gene TRBD2, 7 bases. Trimming left V 4 bases short and J 2 bases short, with 13 bases between. CDR3 length: 15 amino acids. Germline loops: CDR1 ENHRY, CDR2 SYGVKD. The DNA of the CDR3 is TGTGCCATCAGTGGAGCCGCGGGGGCCACAGATACGCAGTATTTT. Encoded protein: CAISGAAGATDTQYF.

This clone was counted a single time. J is TRBJ2-7 and V is TRBV7-9, with D possibly being TRBD2 (6 bases). With 5 bases removed from V and 3 bases from J, the gap between germline ends came to 17 bases. The CDR3 has 15 residues. The germline CDR1 and CDR2 sequences are SEHNR and FQNEAQ (reference sequence). CDR3 amino acids: CASSPKGGVVYEQYF. The DNA for the CDR3 is TGTGCCAGCAGCCCTAAGGGCGGGGTCGTCTACGAGCAGTACTTC.